This entry concerns a single T cell receptor (beta chain). This CDR3 has 15 residues. Unmatched junction bases numbered 3, after V lost 4 bases and J lost 6 bases. Per the germline V gene, CDR1 is LNHNV and CDR2 is YYDKDF (reference sequence). PCR was performed a second time for roughly 7 to 12 cycles using a sample-barcoded 5' primer and a J-beta primer mix. From the 5' RACE reads, TCRdb called clonotypes with MiXCR, one entry per CDR3 protein. The sample has approximately 1,100,000 distinct CDR3 sequences; around 43% are singletons. The data are from a study of blood T cells in healthy people across ages.

The sequencing sample was made of blood. This sequence originates from a woman aged 60-75 years in good health. This chain joins TRBV15 and TRBJ2-1; 13 bases fit TRBD2. The CDR3 here is CATSTRTSGSNEQFF. The CDR3 DNA is TGTGCCACCAGCACTCGGACTAGCGGGAGCAATGAGCAGTTCTTC. The full variable domain, its missing parts supplied by reference TRBV15 and TRBJ2-1, is DAMVIQNPRYQVTQFGKPVTLSCSQTLNHNVMYWYQQKSSQAPKLLFHYYDKDFNNEADTPDNFQSRRPNTSFCFLDIRSPGLGDTAMYLCATSTRTSGSNEQFFGPGTRLTVL.